This T cell receptor beta chain was observed in a study of shared clonotypes between healthy human individuals. Study observations and caveats: Non-shared clonotypes had lower generation probabilities than clonotypes shared by all four sorted-subset donors.

This clone showed up just a few times. Its target is unknown. The V gene's germline CDR1 is MDHEN and CDR2 SYDVKM. The CDR3 runs 13 residues. V lost 5 bases and J 4 bases, leaving 11 bases between the germline ends. Some clones are missing from TCRdb's copy, which holds only in-frame ones; the method was immunoSEQ multiplex PCR. The data contain around 1.1 million clones, 70% to 80% of them singletons. The TCR comes from a young man in good health. Some clones in this sample may be carry-over from other donors' samples. Sequencing was performed on memory CD4+ T cells from PBMCs. Subset: CD45RA-negative fraction. The chain has TRBV28 and TRBJ1-2, with TRBD1 as a possible D gene (5 bases). The CDR3 region is CASSAQGGYGYTF. CDR3 coding DNA: TGTGCCAGCAGTGCCCAGGGTGGCTATGGCTACACCTTC.